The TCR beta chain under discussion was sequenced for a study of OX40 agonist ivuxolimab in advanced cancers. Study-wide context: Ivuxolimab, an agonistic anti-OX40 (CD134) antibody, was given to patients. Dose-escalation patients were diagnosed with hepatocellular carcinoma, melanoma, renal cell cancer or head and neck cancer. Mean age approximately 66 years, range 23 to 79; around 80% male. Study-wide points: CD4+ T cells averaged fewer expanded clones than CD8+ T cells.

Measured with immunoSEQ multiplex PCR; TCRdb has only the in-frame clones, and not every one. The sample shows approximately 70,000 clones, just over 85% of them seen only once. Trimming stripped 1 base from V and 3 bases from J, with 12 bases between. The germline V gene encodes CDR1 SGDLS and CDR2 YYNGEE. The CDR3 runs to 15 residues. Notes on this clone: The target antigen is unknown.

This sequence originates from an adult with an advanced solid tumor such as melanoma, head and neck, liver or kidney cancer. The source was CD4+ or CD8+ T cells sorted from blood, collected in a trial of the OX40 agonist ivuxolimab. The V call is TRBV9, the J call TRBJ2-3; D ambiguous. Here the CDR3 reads CASSVQHYSTDTQYF. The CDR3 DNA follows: TGTGCCAGCAGCGTACAGCACTATTCGACAGATACGCAGTATTTT.